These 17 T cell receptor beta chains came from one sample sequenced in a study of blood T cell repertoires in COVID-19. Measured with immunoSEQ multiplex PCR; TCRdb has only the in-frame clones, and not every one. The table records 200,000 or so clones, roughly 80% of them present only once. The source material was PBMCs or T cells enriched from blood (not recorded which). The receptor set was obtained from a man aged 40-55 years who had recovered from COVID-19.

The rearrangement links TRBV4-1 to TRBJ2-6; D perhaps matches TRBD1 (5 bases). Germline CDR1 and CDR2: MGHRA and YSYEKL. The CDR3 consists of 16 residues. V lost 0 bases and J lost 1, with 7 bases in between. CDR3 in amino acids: CASSQESGSGANVLTF. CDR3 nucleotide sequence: TGCGCCAGCAGCCAAGAATCAGGGTCTGGGGCCAACGTCCTGACTTTC.

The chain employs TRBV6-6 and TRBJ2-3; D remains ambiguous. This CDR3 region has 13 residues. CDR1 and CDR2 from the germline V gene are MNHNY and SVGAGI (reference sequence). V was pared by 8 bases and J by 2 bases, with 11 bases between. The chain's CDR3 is CASGQVSTDTQYF. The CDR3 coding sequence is TGTGCCAGCGGGCAGGTGTCCACAGATACGCAGTATTTT.

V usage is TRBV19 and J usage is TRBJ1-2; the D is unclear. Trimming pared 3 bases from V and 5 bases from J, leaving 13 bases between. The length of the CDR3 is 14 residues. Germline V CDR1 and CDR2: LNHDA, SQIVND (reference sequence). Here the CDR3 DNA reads TGTGCCAGTAGTATTGGTTCGGGTACTTATGGCTACACCTTC. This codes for CASSIGSGTYGYTF.

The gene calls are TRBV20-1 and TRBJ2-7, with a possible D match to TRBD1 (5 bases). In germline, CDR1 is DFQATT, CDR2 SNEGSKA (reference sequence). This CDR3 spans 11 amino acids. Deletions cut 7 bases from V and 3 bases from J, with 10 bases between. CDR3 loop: CSGGAGYEQYF. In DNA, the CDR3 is TGCAGTGGTGGGGCCGGCTACGAGCAGTACTTC.

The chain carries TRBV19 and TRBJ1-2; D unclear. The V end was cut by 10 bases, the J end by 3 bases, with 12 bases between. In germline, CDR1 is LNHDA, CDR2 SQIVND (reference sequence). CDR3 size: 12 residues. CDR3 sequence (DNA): TGTGCCACATGGCACAGCTACTATGGCTACACCTTC. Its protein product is CATWHSYYGYTF.

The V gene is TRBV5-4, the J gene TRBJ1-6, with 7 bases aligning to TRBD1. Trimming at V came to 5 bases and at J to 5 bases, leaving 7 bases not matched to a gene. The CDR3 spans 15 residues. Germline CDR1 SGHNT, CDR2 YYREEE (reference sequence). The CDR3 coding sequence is TGTGCCAGCAGTTCAGACAGGGTGGATAATTCACCCCTCCACTTT. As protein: CASSSDRVDNSPLHF.

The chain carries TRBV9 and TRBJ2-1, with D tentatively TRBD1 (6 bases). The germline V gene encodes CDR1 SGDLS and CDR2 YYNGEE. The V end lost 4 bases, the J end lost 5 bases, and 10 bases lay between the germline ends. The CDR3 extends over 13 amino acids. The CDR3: CASSLRTDNEQFF. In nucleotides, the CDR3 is TGTGCCAGCAGCCTAAGGACAGACAATGAGCAGTTCTTC.

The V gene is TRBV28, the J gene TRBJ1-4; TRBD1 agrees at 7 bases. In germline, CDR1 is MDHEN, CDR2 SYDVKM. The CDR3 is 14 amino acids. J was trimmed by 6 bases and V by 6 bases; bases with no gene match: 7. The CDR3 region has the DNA TGTGCCAGCAGATACAGGGGTTTTGATGAAAAACTGTTTTTT. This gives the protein CASRYRGFDEKLFF.

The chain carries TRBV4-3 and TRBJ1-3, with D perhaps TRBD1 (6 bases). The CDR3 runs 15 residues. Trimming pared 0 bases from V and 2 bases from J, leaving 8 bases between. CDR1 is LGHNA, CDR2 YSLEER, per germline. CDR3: CASSQDTGPGNTIYF. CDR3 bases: TGCGCCAGCAGCCAAGACACAGGGCCTGGAAACACCATATATTTT.

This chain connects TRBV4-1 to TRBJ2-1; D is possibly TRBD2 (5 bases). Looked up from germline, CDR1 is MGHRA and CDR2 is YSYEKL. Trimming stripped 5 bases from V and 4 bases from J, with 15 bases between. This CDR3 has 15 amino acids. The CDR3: CASSRVEEAYNEQFF. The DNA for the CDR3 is TGCGCCAGCAGCAGAGTGGAGGAAGCGTACAATGAGCAGTTCTTC.

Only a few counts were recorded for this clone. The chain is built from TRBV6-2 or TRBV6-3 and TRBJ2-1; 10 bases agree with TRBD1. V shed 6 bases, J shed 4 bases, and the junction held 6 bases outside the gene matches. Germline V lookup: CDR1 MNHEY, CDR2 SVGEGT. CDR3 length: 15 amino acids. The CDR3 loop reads CASSQRQGAYNEQFF. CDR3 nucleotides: TGTGCCAGCAGCCAAAGACAGGGGGCTTACAATGAGCAGTTCTTC.

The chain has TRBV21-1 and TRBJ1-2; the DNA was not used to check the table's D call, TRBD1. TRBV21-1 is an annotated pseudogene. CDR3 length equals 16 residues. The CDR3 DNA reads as TGTGCCAGCAGCAAAGAAAGGGGTCGCAAAAACTATGGCTACACCTTC. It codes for CASSKERGRKNYGYTF.

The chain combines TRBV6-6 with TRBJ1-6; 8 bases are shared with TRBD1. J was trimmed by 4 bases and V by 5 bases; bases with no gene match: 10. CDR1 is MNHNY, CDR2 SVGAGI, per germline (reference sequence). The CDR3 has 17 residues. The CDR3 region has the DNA TGTGCCAGCAGTCCAGGGGGCCTAACTGAGTATAATTCACCCCTCCACTTT. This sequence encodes CASSPGGLTEYNSPLHF.

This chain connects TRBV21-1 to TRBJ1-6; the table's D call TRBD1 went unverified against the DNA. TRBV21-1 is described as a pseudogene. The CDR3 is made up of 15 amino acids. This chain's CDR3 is CASSNVGSGHSPLHF. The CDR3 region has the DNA TGTGCCAGCAGCAACGTAGGATCAGGGCACTCACCCCTCCACTTT.

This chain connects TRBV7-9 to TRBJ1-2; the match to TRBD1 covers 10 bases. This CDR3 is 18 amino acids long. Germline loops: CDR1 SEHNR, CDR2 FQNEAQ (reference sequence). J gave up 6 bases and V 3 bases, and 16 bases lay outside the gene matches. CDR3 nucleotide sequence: TGTGCCAGCAGCTTTAAGACTCGTCCGGGACAGGGGCAGGATGGCTACACCTTC. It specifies CASSFKTRPGQGQDGYTF.

The CDR3 DNA reads TGTGCCAGCAGCCTAGTCGACAGGGCGAAGGAGCAGTTCTTC. It specifies CASSLVDRAKEQFF. The gene calls are TRBV7-2 and TRBJ2-1; 7 bases are a match to TRBD1. Germline-derived CDR1 and CDR2 are SGHTA and FQGNSA. V was clipped by 5 bases and J by 10 bases; unmatched bases: 11. The CDR3 totals 14 residues.

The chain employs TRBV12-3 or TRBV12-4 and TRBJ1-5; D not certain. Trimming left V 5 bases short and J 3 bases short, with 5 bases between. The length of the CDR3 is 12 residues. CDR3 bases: TGTGCCAGCAGTCAGTACAATCAGCCCCAGCATTTT. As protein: CASSQYNQPQHF.